Listed here are 23 T cell receptor beta chains from one sample, sequenced in a study of shared clonotypes between healthy human individuals. Profiling relied on immunoSEQ multiplex PCR, and the TCRdb table lists in-frame clones only, not all of them. The sample includes hundreds of thousands of clones, about three quarters of them seen just once. Material for sequencing was memory CD4+ T cells sorted from blood. This sample's subset: CD45RA-negative fraction. These receptors originate from a woman in her twenties or thirties in good health.

This clone was observed at least ten times. This rearrangement joins TRBV7-7 to TRBJ2-2, with 7 bases lining up with TRBD2. The germline V gene encodes CDR1 SSHAT and CDR2 FNYEAQ (reference sequence). V lost 5 bases and J lost 0; bases outside the gene matches: 9. This CDR3 spans 17 amino acids. CDR3: CASSLTGTTTNTGELFF. The CDR3 coding sequence is TGTGCCAGCAGCCTCACCGGGACTACCACGAACACCGGGGAGCTGTTTTTT. The whole variable domain, remainder taken from reference TRBV7-7 and TRBJ2-2, is GAGVSQSPRYKVTKRGQDVTLRCDPISSHATLYWYQQALGQGPEFLTYFNYEAQPDKSGLPSDRFSAERPEGSISTLTIQRTEQRDSAMYRCASSLTGTTTNTGELFFGEGSRLTVL.

The V and J genes are TRBV27 and TRBJ1-2; D unclear. The ends were cut back, 2 bases at V and 3 bases at J, with 10 bases in the middle. The CDR3 is 14 residues long. Looked up from germline, CDR1 is MNHEY and CDR2 is SMNVEV (reference sequence). CDR3 region: CASSLAGRDYGYTF. For the CDR3, the DNA is TGTGCCAGCAGTTTAGCCGGGCGGGACTATGGCTACACCTTC.

With respect to this clone: Within the sample, other DNA sequences also encode this same CDR3. The chain recombines TRBV5-1 with TRBJ2-3; the match to TRBD2 covers 13 bases. Germline lookup yields CDR1 SGHRS and CDR2 YFSETQ. The CDR3 contains 17 residues. The J segment lost 0 bases and the V segment lost 4 bases, leaving 5 bases of the junction unmatched. The CDR3 sequence is CASSLGTSGVSTDTQYF. CDR3 coding DNA: TGCGCCAGCAGCCTCGGGACTAGCGGGGTTAGCACAGATACGCAGTATTTT.

This chain joins TRBV11-2 and TRBJ2-2; D gene uncertain. Germline values: CDR1 SGHAT, CDR2 FQNNGV. The V gene lost 5 bases and the J gene lost 4 bases, with 11 bases spanning the gap. This CDR3 is 14 amino acids long. CDR3 DNA sequence: TGTGCCAGCAGCAAAGACCAGTTCACCGGGGAGCTGTTTTTT. It specifies CASSKDQFTGELFF.

V usage is TRBV28 and J usage is TRBJ2-7, with D possibly being TRBD1 (5 bases). Germline V lookup: CDR1 MDHEN, CDR2 SYDVKM. This CDR3 is built from 14 residues. With 5 bases removed from V and 3 bases from J, the gap between germline ends came to 14 bases. CDR3 amino acids: CASSDRDSVYEQYF. The CDR3 DNA is TGTGCCAGCAGTGATCGAGACAGTGTCTACGAGCAGTACTTC.

The gene calls are TRBV5-6 and TRBJ1-3; no clear D gene. V was clipped by 3 bases and J by 2 bases, with 9 bases between them. Germline loops: CDR1 SGHDT, CDR2 YYEEEE. The CDR3 sequence is 14 residues long. The CDR3 nucleotides are TGTGCCAGCAGCTATGCCCCAACTGGAAACACCATATATTTT. Translating gives CASSYAPTGNTIYF.

A note on this clone: Other DNA sequences in the same sample also yield this CDR3. This chain connects TRBV10-3 to TRBJ1-1; D remains ambiguous. In germline, CDR1 is ENHRY, CDR2 SYGVKD. This CDR3 has 11 residues. The germline V and J ends were trimmed by 8 bases and 2 bases, with 6 bases remaining between them. The CDR3 region is CAIGGNTEAFF. CDR3 nucleotide sequence: TGTGCCATCGGAGGCAACACTGAAGCTTTCTTT.

A note on this clone: This CDR3 is also generated by other DNA sequences in the sample. V usage is TRBV20-1 and J usage is TRBJ2-1; D is unclear. Trimming cost V 3 bases and J 7 bases, with 7 bases left between them. The CDR3 contains 11 residues. Germline V gives CDR1 DFQATT, CDR2 SNEGSKA (reference sequence). The CDR3 sequence: CSARSGNEQFF. CDR3 nucleotides: TGCAGTGCTAGGTCCGGGAATGAGCAGTTCTTC.

This rearrangement joins TRBV28 to TRBJ1-2, with D uncertain. The CDR3 totals 10 residues. Germline V gene lookup returns CDR1 MDHEN and CDR2 SYDVKM. As DNA, the CDR3 is TGTGGGGAGACTGCCTATGGCTACACCTTC. Translating it yields CGETAYGYTF.

The V gene is TRBV6-5, the J gene TRBJ2-7; D not certain. V was trimmed by 7 bases and J by 0 bases, leaving 7 bases between them. Looked up from germline, CDR1 is MNHEY and CDR2 is SVGAGI. CDR3 length: 12 amino acids. CDR3 loop: CASTGNSYEQYF. The CDR3 nucleotides read TGTGCCAGCACAGGCAACTCCTACGAGCAGTACTTC.

This chain links TRBV11-2 with TRBJ2-3; a possible D gene is TRBD1 (5 bases). The germline V and J ends were trimmed by 0 bases and 6 bases, with 10 bases remaining between them. The CDR3 is made up of 14 amino acids. Germline loops: CDR1 SGHAT, CDR2 FQNNGV. The CDR3 loop is CASSLDITGDTQYF. The DNA for the CDR3 is TGTGCCAGCAGCTTAGATATCACAGGCGATACGCAGTATTTT.

The chain couples TRBV5-4 to TRBJ2-1; D is ambiguous. V dropped 2 bases and J dropped 7 bases, with 22 bases sitting between them. The CDR3 is 17 residues long. The germline V gene has CDR1 SGHNT and CDR2 YYREEE (reference sequence). CDR3 DNA: TGTGCCAGCAGCTTTGGATCCGCTCCCGCCCTTGGGAATGAGCAGTTCTTC. Amino acid sequence: CASSFGSAPALGNEQFF.

The chain uses TRBV25-1 and TRBJ1-3, with D possibly matching TRBD1 (5 bases). From germline, CDR1 is MGHDK and CDR2 SYGVNS. This CDR3 has 14 residues. Trimming removed 6 bases from V and 3 bases from J, with 12 bases in between. CDR3 nucleotide sequence: TGTGCCAGCAGGAATCAGGGTCTTGGAAACACCATATATTTT. This encodes CASRNQGLGNTIYF.

The CDR3, as DNA: TGTGCCAGCAGCGCGACTCCCCTTAATGAGCCCCAGCATTTT. Its translation is CASSATPLNEPQHF. V usage is TRBV9 and J usage is TRBJ1-5; D unresolved. The germline V gene has CDR1 SGDLS and CDR2 YYNGEE. CDR3 length: 14 amino acids. V lost 3 bases and J lost 8, with 15 bases in between.

The V gene is TRBV5-5, the J gene TRBJ2-2; 12 nucleotides align to TRBD2. J lost 6 bases, V lost 4 bases, and 7 bases had no gene match. CDR3 length: 16 amino acids. From germline, CDR1 is SGHKS and CDR2 YYEKEE (reference sequence). The CDR3 loop reads CASSPLLAGGPGELFF. The CDR3, as DNA: TGTGCCAGCAGCCCACTACTAGCGGGAGGCCCCGGGGAGCTGTTTTTT.

The genes are TRBV2 and TRBJ2-7, with 10 bases lining up with TRBD1. The V gene end was trimmed by 5 bases and the J gene end by 4 bases; junction bases not matched to a gene: 5. Germline values: CDR1 SNHLY, CDR2 FYNNEI. This CDR3 has 14 residues. The CDR3 sequence: CASSIRDRGYEQYF. The CDR3 coding sequence is TGTGCCAGCAGTATCCGGGACAGGGGTTACGAGCAGTACTTC.

The J gene is TRBJ2-3, the V gene TRBV13, with 9 bases identical to TRBD1. CDR1 PRHDT and CDR2 FYEKMQ come from the germline V gene (reference sequence). The CDR3 covers 20 residues. V lost 5 bases and J lost 1; bases outside the gene matches: 19. The CDR3 bases are TGTGCCAGCAGCCCGAGCCCGGGGACAGGGTGGCTCGCTCGCACAGATACGCAGTATTTT. Its translation: CASSPSPGTGWLARTDTQYF.

The rearrangement joins TRBV10-1 to TRBJ1-1; weak D call: TRBD1 (5 bases). The germline gives CDR1 WNHNN, CDR2 SYGVQD (reference sequence). Deletions cut 2 bases from V and 7 bases from J, with 11 bases between. The CDR3 has 13 residues. CDR3 sequence: CASSESGHSEAFF. The CDR3 bases are TGCGCCAGCAGTGAGAGTGGACACAGTGAAGCTTTCTTT.

This chain joins TRBV28 and TRBJ1-2; D gene uncertain. V lost 8 bases and J 0 bases, leaving 10 bases between the germline ends. The germline V gene has CDR1 MDHEN and CDR2 SYDVKM. The CDR3 covers 13 residues. CDR3 sequence reads: CASYPQSNYGYTF. The DNA for the CDR3 is TGTGCCAGCTATCCACAGTCTAACTATGGCTACACCTTC.

The chain links TRBV6-5 to TRBJ2-6; no reliable D call. The CDR3 loop spans 14 amino acids. Trimming cost V 6 bases and J 4 bases, with 10 bases left between them. Germline CDR1 reads MNHEY; CDR2 reads SVGAGI. The CDR3 is CASSPFAGANVLTF. In nucleotides, the CDR3 is TGTGCCAGCAGCCCATTCGCAGGGGCCAACGTCCTGACTTTC.

This chain joins TRBV20-1 and TRBJ2-7; no definite D call. The CDR3 covers 11 residues. Germline V lookup: CDR1 DFQATT, CDR2 SNEGSKA (reference sequence). The V and J ends lost 5 bases and 4 bases respectively, with 9 bases between them. The CDR3 here is CSASQFYEQYF. CDR3 nucleotide sequence: TGCAGTGCTTCACAATTTTACGAGCAGTACTTC.

A few counts support this clone. J is TRBJ2-7 and V is TRBV18; TRBD1 might be the D (5 bases). This CDR3 spans 15 amino acids. V was trimmed by 3 bases and J by 2 bases, leaving 14 bases between them. The germline gives CDR1 KGHSH, CDR2 LQKENI. CDR3 in amino acids: CASSPGAGNTYEQYF. The CDR3 region has the DNA TGTGCCAGCTCACCTGGGGCAGGGAATACCTACGAGCAGTACTTC. Supplemented by reference TRBV18 and TRBJ2-7, the full variable domain reads NAGVMQNPRHLVRRRGQEARLRCSPMKGHSHVYWYRQLPEEGLKFMVYLQKENIIDESGMPKERFSAEFPKEGPSILRIQQVVRGDSAAYFCASSPGAGNTYEQYFGPGTRLTVT.

This chain uses TRBV5-1 with TRBJ2-3, with D perhaps being TRBD1 or TRBD2 (5 bases each). The CDR3 totals 14 residues. V was clipped by 3 bases and J by 1 base, with 9 bases between them. Germline CDR1 is SGHRS and CDR2 is YFSETQ. The CDR3 coding sequence is TGCGCCAGCAGCTGGGACCAGCGCACAGATACGCAGTATTTT. Protein product: CASSWDQRTDTQYF.